Listed here are 13 T cell receptor beta chains from one sample, sequenced in a study of cytomegalovirus exposure and HLA in healthy donors (dated by TCRdb to 2015 to 2018). Library preparation was by the immunoSEQ multiplex PCR assay. The multiplex PCR relied on a mix of 60 forward primers for TCR Vbeta segments and 13 reverse primers for TCR Jbeta segments. In TCRdb, the immuneACCESS table is reduced to in-frame sequences with V and J assigned. These tables do not hold every clone; where another copy was compared, an unresolved V gene accounts for under half, and the others remain unexplained. For this sample there are 150,000 to 200,000 clones; about 87% appear just once. The ten largest clones capture around 1.5% of the sample. Input material: PBMCs. Every receptor here comes from a woman aged 18-29 years in good health and CMV-seronegative.

Remarks on this clone: The junction departs from germline at one end; a sequencing error may be responsible. The rearrangement joins TRBV7-7 to TRBJ2-5; TRBD2 matches 11 bases. CDR3 length equals 17 residues. The germline V gene encodes CDR1 SSHAT and CDR2 FNYEAQ (reference sequence). The CDR3 sequence is CASSPLAGGLIQETQYF. The CDR3 DNA follows: TGTGCTAGCAGCCCGCTAGCGGGAGGCCTTATCCAAGAGACCCAGTACTTC.

In this sample, this clone turned up once. The chain couples TRBV4-1 to TRBJ2-2; 10 bases align to TRBD2. The length of the CDR3 is 17 residues. V lost 1 base and J lost 0; bases outside the gene matches: 2. From germline, CDR1 is MGHRA and CDR2 YSYEKL. The CDR3 sequence is CASSQASGGANTGELFF. DNA for the CDR3: TGCGCCAGCAGCCAAGCGAGCGGGGGGGCGAACACCGGGGAGCTGTTTTTT.

The chain couples TRBV11-2 to TRBJ1-1; 7 nucleotides match TRBD1. CDR3 length equals 13 residues. J was trimmed by 1 base and V by 6 bases; bases with no gene match: 2. Germline CDR1 and CDR2: SGHAT and FQNNGV. DNA of the CDR3: TGTGCCAGCAGACAGGGGTCGAACACTGAAGCTTTCTTT. It yields the protein CASRQGSNTEAFF.

This chain joins TRBV27 and TRBJ2-7; 7 nucleotides match TRBD1. There are 14 residues in the CDR3. Germline CDR1 is MNHEY and CDR2 is SMNVEV (reference sequence). The V and J ends lost 7 bases and 0 bases, in that order; junction bases with no gene match: 6. CDR3 loop: CASKGQHLSYEQYF. The CDR3 DNA reads TGTGCCAGCAAGGGACAGCACCTCTCCTACGAGCAGTACTTC.

The rearrangement joins TRBV30 to TRBJ1-4; possibly TRBD1 for D (6 bases). The CDR3 length is 13 residues. With 4 bases removed from V and 6 bases from J, the gap between germline ends came to 12 bases. In germline, CDR1 is GTSNPN, CDR2 SVGIG (reference sequence). The CDR3 DNA follows: TGTGCCTGGACAGACAGGCTCGATGAAAAACTGTTTTTT. This gives the protein CAWTDRLDEKLFF. The variable domain in full, completed from reference TRBV30 and TRBJ1-4, reads SQTIHQWPATLVQPVGSPLSLECTVEGTSNPNLYWYRQAAGRGLQLLFYSVGIGQISSEVPQNLSASRPQDRQFILSSKKLLLSDSGFYLCAWTDRLDEKLFFGSGTQLSVL.

The J gene is TRBJ2-2, the V gene TRBV2; 7 positions agree with TRBD1. The CDR3 length is 15 residues. Trimming took 2 bases from V and 1 from J; bases not matched to a gene: 1. Per germline, CDR1 SNHLY and CDR2 FYNNEI. CDR3 nucleotide sequence: TGTGCCAGCAGTGAAAGGACAGGGAACACCGGGGAGCTGTTTTTT. This gives the protein CASSERTGNTGELFF.

V gene TRBV18 combines with J gene TRBJ1-2, with TRBD1 as a possible D gene (5 bases). Germline lookup yields CDR1 KGHSH and CDR2 LQKENI. The V end was cut by 0 bases, the J end by 5 bases, with 13 bases between. CDR3 length: 15 amino acids. CDR3 sequence reads: CASSPPLRTGYGYTF. The CDR3 nucleotides are TGTGCCAGCTCACCACCGCTGAGAACAGGATATGGCTACACCTTC.

The chain has TRBV29-1 and TRBJ2-5, with 8 bases identical to TRBD1. The germline V gene has CDR1 SQVTM and CDR2 ANQGSEA. The CDR3 has 12 amino acids. V shed 7 bases and J 3 bases; nucleotides not matched to a gene: 4. In nucleotides, the CDR3 is TGCAGCGCGGGACAGGAGAAAGAGACCCAGTACTTC. Its protein is CSAGQEKETQYF. The full variable domain, rest sourced from reference TRBV29-1 and TRBJ2-5, is SAVISQKPSRDICQRGTSLTIQCQVDSQVTMMFWYRQQPGQSLTLIATANQGSEATYESGFVIDKFPISRPNLTFSTLTVSNMSPEDSSIYLCSAGQEKETQYFGPGTRLLVL.

This sequence joins TRBV6-4 and TRBJ2-1; 10 bases match TRBD2. In germline, CDR1 is MRHNA, CDR2 SNTAGT. The CDR3 is 15 residues long. J lost 3 bases, V lost 2 bases, and 1 base had no gene match. CDR3 residues: CASSDGTSDYNEQFF. The CDR3 DNA follows: TGTGCCAGCAGTGACGGGACTAGCGACTACAATGAGCAGTTCTTC.

The rearrangement links TRBV5-1 to TRBJ1-6; tentatively, D is TRBD1 (5 bases). Deletions cut 3 bases from V and 0 bases from J, with 10 bases between. The CDR3 is 16 amino acids. In germline, CDR1 is SGHRS, CDR2 YFSETQ. The DNA for the CDR3 is TGCGCCAGCAGCTCACAGGAGAGCTCCTATAATTCACCCCTCCACTTT. As protein: CASSSQESSYNSPLHF.

The chain employs TRBV10-3 and TRBJ2-7; perhaps TRBD1 as D (6 bases). Per germline, CDR1 ENHRY and CDR2 SYGVKD. V gave up 6 bases and J gave up 2 bases, with 11 bases separating them. The CDR3 loop spans 13 amino acids. CDR3 amino acids: CAIRGTTTYEQYF. DNA of the CDR3: TGTGCCATCAGAGGGACAACAACCTACGAGCAGTACTTC.

V is TRBV5-1 and J is TRBJ2-7, with TRBD2 matching over 12 bases. The CDR3 runs to 17 residues. V dropped 1 base and J dropped 4; count of bases not matched to a gene: 9. CDR1 and CDR2 (germline): SGHRS, YFSETQ. For the CDR3, the DNA is TGCGCCAGCAGCTTGACCCTTACCGGGACTAGCGGGTACGAGCAGTACTTC. Protein sequence: CASSLTLTGTSGYEQYF.

The CDR3 DNA is TGTGCCAGTACCGTGAGCTCCTATAATTCACCCCTCCACTTT. Its protein product is CASTVSSYNSPLHF. The genes are TRBV19 and TRBJ1-6; D is ambiguous. Germline CDR1 LNHDA, CDR2 SQIVND (reference sequence). V gave up 7 bases and J gave up 0 bases, with 7 bases separating them. The CDR3 contains 14 residues.